This T cell receptor (beta chain) was profiled in a study of cytomegalovirus exposure and HLA in healthy donors (dated 2017 in TCRdb). Describing the broader study: In an earlier analysis of 587 of the donors, 276 Gb of sequence data and 90 million to 130 million unique TCR beta sequences from 150 million to 200 million T cells were reported. Both class I and class II loci were covered by HLA typing, at four-digit resolution. In addition to the first cohort of approximately 670 subjects, a separate validation cohort of 130 or so different subjects was used. Because of strong linkage in the cohort, roughly five DR-DQ haplotypes were treated as single units for association and clustering. All discovery cohort repertoires had been generated using a single sequencing platform. An earlier analysis of several hundred of the donors used high-throughput TCR beta sequencing to judge whether each TCR beta V gene segment behaved as functional or pseudogenic. Donor age, sex, ethnicity and CMV serostatus were collected together with the repertoire data. Genome-wide SNP genotypes for about 65% of the 666 donors were used in a later genetic analysis, which treated that subset as a discovery cohort. The study used immunosequencing to profile the T cell repertoires of approximately 630 subjects and linked those repertoires to cytomegalovirus serostatus. The study combined high-throughput TCR immunosequencing, statistical association of individual TCRs with disease status, and machine learning to predict cytomegalovirus infection status. On average, around 230,000 unique TCR beta nucleotide sequences were sequenced per donor among 350 to 400 genotyped donors of the cohort, with roughly 20% of those sequences being non-productive. Of the roughly 390 genotyped donors, about 84% fell in the genetic ancestry cluster associated with self-reported Caucasian donors. Typing coverage varied by locus: roughly 620-640 donors for A, B, C, DRB1 and DQB1; approximately 500 for DQA1; some 610 for DPA1; 450 to 480 for DPB1. A later analysis re-examined previously published TCR beta repertoires from roughly 650 donors and added high-resolution HLA genotyping to investigate patterns of TCR occurrence. An early release that covered some 630 HLA-typed donors contained around 300 gigabases of sequencing data and roughly 84 million unique TCR sequences. The study was designed to test whether signatures of past pathogen exposure could be identified by cataloging public T cell receptors. The later analysis used no new phenotypic data to find candidate immune exposures, relying instead on TCR beta sequences and their occurrence across donors. Here is what the overall study found, with its caveats: In both the original and validation cohorts, the classifier was reported to diagnose cytomegalovirus status with high specificity and sensitivity. In a later genetic analysis, fewer N-insertions in productive TCRs were reported among donors in an Asian-associated ancestry cluster than the roughly 640-donor mean. Linkage disequilibrium might explain the correlated functional status among segregating V segments, but an unknown experimental factor could not be ruled out. The sequencing pipeline was judged likely to have produced a cluster of highly shared sequence variants as a technical artifact. Across donors, most TCR sequences were observed very rarely, whereas some public TCRs were present in many individuals. In a later analysis, HLA-associated TCR beta chains showed more clonal expansion and lower generation probabilities than non-associated chains that were equally common. V-gene and J-gene trimming of TCR beta chains was associated with a missense DCLRE1C variant in a later genetic analysis, and the association was replicated in an independent cohort. The 87-base-pair reads could not distinguish some IMGT-functional V segments, including TRBV6-2 and TRBV6-3, so those segments were excluded. CMV serostatus was the only immune exposure information available for the cohort. Sequencing depth was assumed to be roughly uniform across donors in the presence/absence analyses, though that assumption may not hold. Because HLA typing was unavailable for some donors at each locus, only the typed subset was used in association tests. A further reported finding was that TCR beta sequences accurately predicted the HLA-A and HLA-B alleles for most subjects in the first cohort. In this cohort, only TCR beta chains were sequenced, and detectable features were limited by the absence of alpha or paired-chain data. Strong co-occurrence of HLA alleles, especially DR and DQ, made assigning TCR associations to individual alleles difficult. According to a later analysis, TCR association rates differed among HLA loci, with DRB1 alleles showing the most associated TCRs and HLA-C alleles showing the fewest. It was suggested by the authors that the approach could potentially be generalized to other disease states and immunological phenotypes. In an earlier analysis of 500 to 650 of the donors, most TCR beta V segments appeared in productive rearrangements about 90% or about 30% of the time, broadly matching IMGT annotations. A later analysis found that most CMV-associated TCR beta chains appeared HLA-restricted, with HLA associations seemingly driven largely by CMV exposure. Because counts were too low, roughly 18 rarely observed V segments, including chromosome 9 orphons, were left out of the earlier analysis of some 640 of the donors. A later analysis associated 15,000 to 20,000 TCR beta sequences with specific HLA alleles at a false discovery rate of 0.05. A total of roughly 160 TCR beta chains were listed by the study as associated with cytomegalovirus. In vitro tests confirmed that a few of the cytomegalovirus-associated TCR beta chains recognize cytomegalovirus antigens. Several of the top co-occurrence clusters appeared to be linked to parvovirus B19, influenza, CMV and Epstein-Barr virus, according to a later analysis.

CDR1 is given as MNHEY and CDR2 as SMNVEV, both from the germline V gene (reference sequence). Trimming accounts for 0 bases at V and 3 bases at J, while the number of junction bases matched to no gene is 2. Its CDR3 holds 15 amino acids, cysteine through phenylalanine. CDR3 DNA only is kept here, 45 bases in frame from base 1. To note about this clone: There is no known antigen for this receptor. No base-level quality is on record; no much larger clone is a single base apart.

Library generation was performed with the immunoSEQ multiplex PCR assay. For the multiplex PCR, a mixture combining 60 forward primers for TCR Vbeta segments and 13 reverse primers for TCR Jbeta segments was used. The CDR3 region of rearranged TCR beta genes was amplified from genomic DNA with a multiplex PCR assay. Amplified TCR beta libraries were sequenced as 87-base-pair reads on the Illumina HiSeq System. Regarding the original processing steps: A later analysis tallied tens of millions of unique TCR beta chains across the approximately 670 repertoires, and around 9.9 million of those chains were shared by two or more donors. To remove PCR and sequencing errors, raw reads were error-corrected and collapsed into unique sequences using a nearest-neighbor algorithm that merged closely related sequences. To assign V, D and J gene segments, CDR3 sequences were aligned to IMGT reference sequences. Each retained sequence needed at least a six-nucleotide match to both a V gene segment and a J gene segment. Rearrangements were called productive when the CDR3 lacked stop codons and stayed in frame with V and J; all others were non-productive. Following IMGT convention, CDR3 was defined as the stretch from the second conserved V-encoded cysteine up to the conserved J-encoded phenylalanine. Sequences without an unambiguous match to a single V gene segment were excluded from the earlier analysis of about 630 of the donors. An earlier analysis of approximately 590 of the donors classified V segments as functional when productive rearrangements were above 56.7% and as segregating when the standard deviation between donors was above 5%. A statistical classification framework was developed to diagnose cytomegalovirus status using the catalog of TCR beta chain sequences. In a later analysis, V and J genes were assigned by comparing TCR nucleotide sequences against IMGT/GENE-DB human TR gene sequences. The TCRdist pipeline was used in a later analysis to assign CDR3 sequences and most-parsimonious VDJ recombination scenarios. In a later analysis, every TCR beta chain was defined by the combination of its CDR3 amino acid sequence and its V-gene family, and reads without a unique V-gene family were dropped. In a later analysis, approximately 640 highly shared, low-generation-probability nucleotide sequences were removed to address suspected cross-contamination and a sequencing artifact. In a later analysis, a clonal expansion index was calculated for each public chain from normalized within-repertoire ranks of inferred template counts. Generation probabilities in a later analysis came from a VDJ recombination model fitted to out-of-frame rearrangements, and those results were checked against IGoR. Hypergeometric tests were used in a later analysis to score TCR-TCR, TCR-HLA and TCR-CMV co-occurrence, with a repertoire-size bias correction applied to the TCR pairs. A later analysis estimated false discovery rates by permuting HLA or CMV assignments 20 times. In a later analysis, co-occurring TCRs were grouped using DBSCAN, with TCRdist sequence similarity added in when clustering inside HLA-allele-positive subsets. For co-occurrence clustering, repertoires with fewer than 30,000 or more than 120,000 public chains were excluded, along with roughly five repertoires with anomalous nucleotide sharing. The table comes from immuneACCESS by way of TCRdb, which keeps in-frame sequences with V and J called. Part of the clones is missing from these tables; in studies checked, under half for an unresolved V gene and the rest for unknown reasons. That table supplies the V and J calls and clone size; D and trimming were determined from the DNA. The sample records roughly 120,000 clones, 50% to 65% of which are singletons. The ten largest clones represent 7.5% to 9.5% of the sample.

The cohort comprised several hundred healthy bone marrow donors. At the time of sampling, every cohort member was nominally healthy, though immune exposures that went unrecorded were likely present. The donor tested CMV seropositive and was one of the 289 seropositive cohort members. Each donor provided a peripheral blood sample, and peripheral blood mononuclear cells were used for TCR beta sequencing. Genomic DNA was extracted from the blood cell samples with the Qiagen DNeasy Blood Extraction Kit. The sample was PBMCs. The source of this sequence is a woman in her 40s in good health and CMV-seropositive. Recombination connected TRBV27 to TRBJ2-1, with 7 bases aligning to TRBD2. The CDR3 region has the sequence CASSLSGGFYNEQFF. The sequenced DNA: TGTGCCAGCAGTTTATCGGGGGGGTTCTACAATGAGCAGTTCTTC.